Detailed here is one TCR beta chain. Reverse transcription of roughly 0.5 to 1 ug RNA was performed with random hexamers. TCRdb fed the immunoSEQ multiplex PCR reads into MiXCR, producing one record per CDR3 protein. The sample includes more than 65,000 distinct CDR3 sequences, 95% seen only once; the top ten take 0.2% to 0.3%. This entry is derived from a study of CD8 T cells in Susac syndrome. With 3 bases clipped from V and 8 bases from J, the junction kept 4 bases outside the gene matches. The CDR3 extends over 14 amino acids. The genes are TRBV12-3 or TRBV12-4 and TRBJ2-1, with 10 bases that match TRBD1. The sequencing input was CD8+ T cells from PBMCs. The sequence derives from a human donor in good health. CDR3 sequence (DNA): TGTGCCAGCAGTTTGGGGGACAGGGGCTATGAGCAGTTCTTC. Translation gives CASSLGDRGYEQFF.